This T cell receptor (beta chain) was captured by sequencing in a study of blood T cell repertoires in COVID-19. In the study overall: Samples taken during acute and convalescent COVID-19 were collected in the United States, Italy and Spain.

The V and J ends lost 0 bases and 9 bases respectively, with 19 bases between them. The germline CDR1 and CDR2 sequences are SGHRS and YFSETQ. This CDR3 comprises 16 residues. Assay used: immunoSEQ multiplex PCR; TCRdb lists only in-frame clones, some missing. The sample includes roughly 73,000 clones, around 87% of them seen just once. The sequenced material came from peripheral blood. The chain employs TRBV5-1 and TRBJ1-5; D not certain. The receptor's source is a woman over 75 with active or convalescent COVID-19. This CDR3 is CASSLVGEPPKRPQHF. The CDR3 bases are TGCGCCAGCAGCTTGGTCGGAGAACCCCCAAAGCGGCCCCAGCATTTT.